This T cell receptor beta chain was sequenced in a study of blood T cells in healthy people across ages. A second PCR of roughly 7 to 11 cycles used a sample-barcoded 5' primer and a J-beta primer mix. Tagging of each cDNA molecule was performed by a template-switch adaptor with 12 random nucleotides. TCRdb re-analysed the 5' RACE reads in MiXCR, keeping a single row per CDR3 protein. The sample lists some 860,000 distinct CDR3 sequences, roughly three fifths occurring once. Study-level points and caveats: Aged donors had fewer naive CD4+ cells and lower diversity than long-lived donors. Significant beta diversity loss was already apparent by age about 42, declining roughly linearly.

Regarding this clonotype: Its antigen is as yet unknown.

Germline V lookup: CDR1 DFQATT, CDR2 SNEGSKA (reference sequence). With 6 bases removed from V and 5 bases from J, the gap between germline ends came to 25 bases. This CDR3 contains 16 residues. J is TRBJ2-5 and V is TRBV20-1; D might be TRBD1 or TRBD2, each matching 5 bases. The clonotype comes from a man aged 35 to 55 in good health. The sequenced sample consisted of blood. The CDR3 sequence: CSAHRWDEPSEETQYF. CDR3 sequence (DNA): TGCAGTGCCCACAGGTGGGACGAACCTTCTGAGGAGACCCAGTACTTC.